This T cell receptor (beta chain) appears in the sequencing data of a study of beta chain features in type 1 diabetes. Study-level findings and limits: Insertions were fewer and deletions more numerous at VDJ junctions in type 1 diabetes patients.

Isolated RNA was reverse transcribed in full, so expressed TCRB transcripts were sequenced. TCRdb's table, derived via immunoSEQ multiplex PCR, lists solely in-frame clones and lacks some. Among nearly 250,000 clones listed, approximately 14% were seen once. This CDR3 spans 18 amino acids. Trimming pared 3 bases from V and 2 bases from J, leaving 22 bases between. Germline CDR1 is SEHNR and CDR2 is FQNEAQ (reference sequence). Details on this clone: Antigen unknown.

V is TRBV7-9 and J is TRBJ1-1, with a weak D call TRBD1 (6 bases). Sequencing input: naive CD4+ T cells from blood. This clonotype originated in a woman in her thirties or forties in good health. CDR3 in DNA: TGTGCCAGCAGCTTCCCCGTACAGGGTTCCCCCGCAAACACTGAAGCTTTCTTT. Translation: CASSFPVQGSPANTEAFF.